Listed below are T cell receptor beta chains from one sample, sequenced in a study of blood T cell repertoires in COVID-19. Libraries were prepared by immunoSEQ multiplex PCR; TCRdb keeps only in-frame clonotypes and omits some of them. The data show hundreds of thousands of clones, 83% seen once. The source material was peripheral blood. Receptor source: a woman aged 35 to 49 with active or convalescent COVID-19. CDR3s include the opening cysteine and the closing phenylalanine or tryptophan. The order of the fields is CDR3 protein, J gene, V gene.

CDR3 protein: CASSAHGGGATLDTQYF
J gene: TRBJ2-3
V gene: TRBV9

CDR3 protein: CASSLGPLGQGIGELFF
J gene: TRBJ2-2
V gene: TRBV7-9

CDR3 protein: CASVIGTGRVLGYNEQFF
J gene: TRBJ2-1
V gene: TRBV18

CDR3 protein: CASSQRGNTEAFF
J gene: TRBJ1-1
V gene: TRBV4-2

CDR3 protein: CASSLRVAGTDTQYF
J gene: TRBJ2-3
V gene: TRBV7-8

CDR3 protein: CASSEGQYNSPLHF
J gene: TRBJ1-6
V gene: TRBV5-4

CDR3 protein: CASNSQGAGVDRAFF
J gene: TRBJ1-1
V gene: TRBV2

CDR3 protein: CASTPVDSSNQPQHF
J gene: TRBJ1-5
V gene: TRBV2

CDR3 protein: CASSLSGARLQETQYF
J gene: TRBJ2-5
V gene: TRBV7-2

CDR3 protein: CASSPGTEDQPQHF
J gene: TRBJ1-5
V gene: TRBV7-9

CDR3 protein: CASSSLATQETQYF
J gene: TRBJ2-5
V gene: TRBV7-2

CDR3 protein: CASSIGGANTGELFF
J gene: TRBJ2-2
V gene: TRBV19

CDR3 protein: CASSLTANYGYTF
J gene: TRBJ1-2
V gene: TRBV12-3/TRBV12-4

CDR3 protein: CPRGSAFF
J gene: TRBJ1-1
V gene: TRBV4-2

CDR3 protein: CASRTGTGGTGELFF
J gene: TRBJ2-2
V gene: TRBV7-2

CDR3 protein: CASTPDRDEVFF
J gene: TRBJ1-1
V gene: TRBV28

CDR3 protein: CASTPGTIGANVLTF
J gene: TRBJ2-6
V gene: TRBV5-1

CDR3 protein: CASSLGQGANYGYTF
J gene: TRBJ1-2
V gene: TRBV7-9

CDR3 protein: CATLQGTTNEKLFF
J gene: TRBJ1-4
V gene: TRBV6-6